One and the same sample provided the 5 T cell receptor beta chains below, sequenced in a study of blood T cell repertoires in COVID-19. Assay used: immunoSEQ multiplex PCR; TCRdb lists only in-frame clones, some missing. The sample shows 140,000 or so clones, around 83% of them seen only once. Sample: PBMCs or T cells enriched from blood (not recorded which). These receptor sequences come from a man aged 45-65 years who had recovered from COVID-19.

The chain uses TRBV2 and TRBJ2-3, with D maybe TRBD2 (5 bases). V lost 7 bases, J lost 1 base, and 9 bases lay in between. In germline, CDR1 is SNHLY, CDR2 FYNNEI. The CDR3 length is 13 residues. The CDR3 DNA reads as TGTGCCAGCAAGGACTCCCGCACAGATACGCAGTATTTT. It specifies CASKDSRTDTQYF.

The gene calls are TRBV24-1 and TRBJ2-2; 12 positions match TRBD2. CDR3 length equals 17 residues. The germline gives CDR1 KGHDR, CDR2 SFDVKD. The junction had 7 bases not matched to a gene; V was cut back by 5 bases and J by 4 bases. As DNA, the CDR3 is TGTGCCACCAGTGGCCTAGCGGGGGGGCCGGGCACCGGGGAGCTGTTTTTT. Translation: CATSGLAGGPGTGELFF.

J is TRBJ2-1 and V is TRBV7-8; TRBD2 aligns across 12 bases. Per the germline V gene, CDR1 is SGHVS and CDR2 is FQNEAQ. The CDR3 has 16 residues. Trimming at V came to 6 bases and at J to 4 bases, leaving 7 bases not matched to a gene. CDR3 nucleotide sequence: TGTGCCAGCAGGAGAACCGGGACTAGCGGGTACAATGAGCAGTTCTTC. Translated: CASRRTGTSGYNEQFF. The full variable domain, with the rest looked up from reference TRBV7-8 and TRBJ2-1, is GAGVSQSPRYKVAKRGQDVALRCDPISGHVSLFWYQQALGQGPEFLTYFQNEAQLDKSGLPSDRFFAERPEGSVSTLKIQRTQQEDSAVYLCASRRTGTSGYNEQFFGPGTRLTVL.

Written as DNA, the CDR3 is TGTGCCAGCAGCTCGGGACTAGCGGGGAACACCGGGGAGCTGTTTTTT. Amino acids: CASSSGLAGNTGELFF. The V call is TRBV2, the J call TRBJ2-2; 12 nucleotides line up with TRBD2. Germline values: CDR1 SNHLY, CDR2 FYNNEI. The CDR3 is 16 amino acids. Trimming at V came to 6 bases and at J to 1 base, leaving 3 bases not matched to a gene.

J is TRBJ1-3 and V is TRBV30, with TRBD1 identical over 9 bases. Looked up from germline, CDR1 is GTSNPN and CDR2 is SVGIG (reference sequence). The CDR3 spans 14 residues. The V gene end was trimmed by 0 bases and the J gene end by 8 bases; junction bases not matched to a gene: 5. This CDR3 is CAWSVGTGRDTIYF. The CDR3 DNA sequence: TGTGCCTGGAGTGTCGGGACAGGGCGGGACACCATATATTTT.